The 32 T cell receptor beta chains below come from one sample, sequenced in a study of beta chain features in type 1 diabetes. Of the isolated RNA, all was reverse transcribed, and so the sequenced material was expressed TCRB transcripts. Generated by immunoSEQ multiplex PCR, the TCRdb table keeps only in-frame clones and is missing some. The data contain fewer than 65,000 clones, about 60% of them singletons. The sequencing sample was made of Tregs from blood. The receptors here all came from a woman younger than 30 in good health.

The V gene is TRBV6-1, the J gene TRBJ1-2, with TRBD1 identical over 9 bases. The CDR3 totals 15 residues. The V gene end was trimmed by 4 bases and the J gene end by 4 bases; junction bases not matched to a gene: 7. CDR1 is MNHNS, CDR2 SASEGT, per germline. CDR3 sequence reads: CASSVTGGRSYGYTF. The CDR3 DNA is TGTGCCAGCAGTGTTACAGGGGGCCGGAGCTATGGCTACACCTTC.

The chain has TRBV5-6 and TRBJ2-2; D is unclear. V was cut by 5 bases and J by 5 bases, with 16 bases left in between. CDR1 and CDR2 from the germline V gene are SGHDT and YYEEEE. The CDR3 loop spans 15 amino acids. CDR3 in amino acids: CASSLNLVTTGELFF. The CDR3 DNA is TGTGCCAGCAGTTTGAATCTCGTGACAACCGGGGAGCTGTTTTTT.

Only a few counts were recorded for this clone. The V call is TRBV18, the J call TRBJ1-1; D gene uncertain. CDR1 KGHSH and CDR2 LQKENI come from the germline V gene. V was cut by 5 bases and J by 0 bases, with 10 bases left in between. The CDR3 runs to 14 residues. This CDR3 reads CASSEQALNTEAFF. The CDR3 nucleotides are TGTGCCAGCTCAGAGCAGGCCCTGAACACTGAAGCTTTCTTT.

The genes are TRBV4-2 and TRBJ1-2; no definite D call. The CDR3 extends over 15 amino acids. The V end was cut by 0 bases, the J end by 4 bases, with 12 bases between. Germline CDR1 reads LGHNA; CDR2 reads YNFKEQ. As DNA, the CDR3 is TGTGCCAGCAGCCAAGAAGGTAGTCAGGCCTATGGCTACACCTTC. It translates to CASSQEGSQAYGYTF.

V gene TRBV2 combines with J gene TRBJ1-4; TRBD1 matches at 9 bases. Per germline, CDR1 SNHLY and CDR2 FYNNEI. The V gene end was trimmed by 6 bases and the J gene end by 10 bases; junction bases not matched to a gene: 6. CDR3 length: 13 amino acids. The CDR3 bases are TGTGCCAGCAGACCGGGACAGGGCCTAAAACTGTTTTTT. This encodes CASRPGQGLKLFF.

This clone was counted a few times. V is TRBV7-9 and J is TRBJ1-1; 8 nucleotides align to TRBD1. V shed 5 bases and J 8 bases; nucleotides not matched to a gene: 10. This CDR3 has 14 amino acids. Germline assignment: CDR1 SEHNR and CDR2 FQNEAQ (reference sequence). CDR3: CASSPGQAPWEAFF. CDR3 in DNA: TGTGCCAGCAGCCCGGGACAGGCTCCCTGGGAAGCTTTCTTT.

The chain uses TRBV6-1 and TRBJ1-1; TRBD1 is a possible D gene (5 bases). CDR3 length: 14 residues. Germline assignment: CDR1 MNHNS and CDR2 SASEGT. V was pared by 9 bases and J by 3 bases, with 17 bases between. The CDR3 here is CASRPGTTYTEAFF. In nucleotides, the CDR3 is TGTGCCAGTCGTCCCGGGACTACCTACACTGAAGCTTTCTTT.

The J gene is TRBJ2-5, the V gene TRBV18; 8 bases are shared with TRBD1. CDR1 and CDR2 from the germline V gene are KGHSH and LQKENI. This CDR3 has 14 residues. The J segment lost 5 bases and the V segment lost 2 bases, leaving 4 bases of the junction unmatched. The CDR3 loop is CASSPLSGGETQYF. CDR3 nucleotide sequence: TGTGCCAGCTCACCATTATCAGGGGGCGAGACCCAGTACTTC.

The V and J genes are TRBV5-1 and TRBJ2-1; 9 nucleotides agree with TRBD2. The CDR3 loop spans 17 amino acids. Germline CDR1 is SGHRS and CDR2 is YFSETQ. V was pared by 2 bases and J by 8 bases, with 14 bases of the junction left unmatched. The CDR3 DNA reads TGCGCCAGCAGCTTTCTAGAAGGCGGGGGGGCCCCCCATGAGCAGTTCTTC. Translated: CASSFLEGGGAPHEQFF. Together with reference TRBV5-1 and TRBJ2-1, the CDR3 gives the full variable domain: KAGVTQTPRYLIKTRGQQVTLSCSPISGHRSVSWYQQTPGQGLQFLFEYFSETQRNKGNFPGRFSGRQFSNSRSEMNVSTLELGDSALYLCASSFLEGGGAPHEQFFGPGTRLTVL.

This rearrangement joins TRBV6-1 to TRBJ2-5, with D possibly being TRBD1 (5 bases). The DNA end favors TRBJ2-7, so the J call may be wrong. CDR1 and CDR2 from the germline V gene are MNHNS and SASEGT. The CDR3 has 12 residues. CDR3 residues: CASAGMVDEQYF. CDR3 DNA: TGTGCCAGCGCAGGGATGGTCGACGAGCAGTACTTC.

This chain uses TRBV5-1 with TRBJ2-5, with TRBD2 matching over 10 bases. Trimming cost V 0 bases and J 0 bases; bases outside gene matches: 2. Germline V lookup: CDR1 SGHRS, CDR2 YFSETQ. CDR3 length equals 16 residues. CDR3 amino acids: CASSLGLAGDQETQYF. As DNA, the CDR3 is TGCGCCAGCAGCTTGGGGCTAGCGGGGGACCAAGAGACCCAGTACTTC.

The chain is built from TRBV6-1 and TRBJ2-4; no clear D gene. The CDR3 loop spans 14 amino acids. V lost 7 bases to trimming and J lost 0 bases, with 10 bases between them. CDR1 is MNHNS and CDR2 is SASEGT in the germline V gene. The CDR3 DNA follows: TGTGCCAGCAAGGAGTCACTAGCCAAAAACATTCAGTACTTC. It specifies CASKESLAKNIQYF.

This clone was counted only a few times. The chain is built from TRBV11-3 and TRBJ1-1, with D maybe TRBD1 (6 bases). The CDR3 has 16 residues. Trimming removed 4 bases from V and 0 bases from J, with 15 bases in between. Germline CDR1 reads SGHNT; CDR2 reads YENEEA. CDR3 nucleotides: TGTGCCAGCAGCTCGGGTGCACAGGGAATGAACACTGAAGCTTTCTTT. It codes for CASSSGAQGMNTEAFF.

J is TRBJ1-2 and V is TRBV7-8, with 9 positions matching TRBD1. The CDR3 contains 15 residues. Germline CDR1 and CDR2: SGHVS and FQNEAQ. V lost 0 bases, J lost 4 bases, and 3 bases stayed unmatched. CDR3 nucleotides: TGTGCCAGCAGCTTAGCGGGACAGGGTTCCTATGGCTACACCTTC. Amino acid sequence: CASSLAGQGSYGYTF.

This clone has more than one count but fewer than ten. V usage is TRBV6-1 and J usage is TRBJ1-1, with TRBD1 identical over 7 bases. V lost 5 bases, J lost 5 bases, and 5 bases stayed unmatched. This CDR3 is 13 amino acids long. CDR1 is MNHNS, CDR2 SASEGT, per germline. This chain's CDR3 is CASSPGGLTEAFF. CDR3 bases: TGTGCCAGCAGTCCAGGGGGGCTGACTGAAGCTTTCTTT.

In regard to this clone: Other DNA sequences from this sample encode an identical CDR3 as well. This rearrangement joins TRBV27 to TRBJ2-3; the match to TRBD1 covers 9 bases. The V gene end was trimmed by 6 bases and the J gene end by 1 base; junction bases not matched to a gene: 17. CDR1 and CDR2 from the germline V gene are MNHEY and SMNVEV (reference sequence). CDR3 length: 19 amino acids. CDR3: CASSPKLQTGGVGTDTQYF. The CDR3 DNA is TGTGCCAGCAGCCCTAAACTCCAGACAGGGGGAGTAGGCACAGATACGCAGTATTTT.

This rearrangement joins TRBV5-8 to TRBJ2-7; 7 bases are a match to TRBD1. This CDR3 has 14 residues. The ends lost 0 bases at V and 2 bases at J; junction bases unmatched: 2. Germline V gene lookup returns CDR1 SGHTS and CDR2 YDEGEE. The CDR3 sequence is CASSLGDSTYEQYF. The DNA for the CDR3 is TGTGCCAGCAGCTTGGGGGACAGTACCTACGAGCAGTACTTC. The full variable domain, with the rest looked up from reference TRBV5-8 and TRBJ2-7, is EAGVTQSPTHLIKTRGQQATLRCSPISGHTSVYWYQQALGLGLQFLLWYDEGEERNRGNFPPRFSGRQFPNYSSELNVNALELEDSALYLCASSLGDSTYEQYFGPGTRLTVT.

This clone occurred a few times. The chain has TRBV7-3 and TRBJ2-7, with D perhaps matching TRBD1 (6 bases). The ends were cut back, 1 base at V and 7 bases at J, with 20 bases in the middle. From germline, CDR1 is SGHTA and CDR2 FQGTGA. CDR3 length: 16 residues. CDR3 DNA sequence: TGTGCCAGCAGCTTAAAGGGGGACATAATCCCCCGAGAGCAGTACTTC. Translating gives CASSLKGDIIPREQYF.

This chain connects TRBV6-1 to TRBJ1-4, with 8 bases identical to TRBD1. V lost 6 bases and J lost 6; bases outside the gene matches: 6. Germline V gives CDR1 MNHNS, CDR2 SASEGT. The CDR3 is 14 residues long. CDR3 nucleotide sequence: TGTGCCAGCAGGAGACAGGGGTTTCATGAAAAACTGTTTTTT. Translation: CASRRQGFHEKLFF.

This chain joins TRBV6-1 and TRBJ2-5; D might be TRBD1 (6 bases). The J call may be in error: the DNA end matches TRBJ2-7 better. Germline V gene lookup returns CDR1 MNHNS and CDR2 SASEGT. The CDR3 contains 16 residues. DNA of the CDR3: TGTGCCAGCAGTGAAGCGCTTCCAGGGGTAGGCTACGAGCAGTACTTC. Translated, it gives CASSEALPGVGYEQYF.

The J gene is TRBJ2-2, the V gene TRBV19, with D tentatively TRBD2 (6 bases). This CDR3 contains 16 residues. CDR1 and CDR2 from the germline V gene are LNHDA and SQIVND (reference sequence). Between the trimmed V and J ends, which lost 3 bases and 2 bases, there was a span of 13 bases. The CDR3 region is CASSILGGVNTGELFF. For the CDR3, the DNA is TGTGCCAGTAGTATTCTGGGAGGCGTCAACACCGGGGAGCTGTTTTTT.

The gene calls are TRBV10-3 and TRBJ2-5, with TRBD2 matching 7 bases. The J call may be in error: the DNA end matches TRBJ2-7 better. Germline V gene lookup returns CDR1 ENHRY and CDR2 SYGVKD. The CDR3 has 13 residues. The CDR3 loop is CAISASGSYEQYF. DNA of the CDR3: TGTGCCATCAGTGCTAGCGGATCCTACGAGCAGTACTTC.

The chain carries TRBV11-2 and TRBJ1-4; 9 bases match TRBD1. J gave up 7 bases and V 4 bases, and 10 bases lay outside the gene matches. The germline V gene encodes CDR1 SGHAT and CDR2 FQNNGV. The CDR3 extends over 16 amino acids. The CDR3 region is CASSSGQGKRFEKLFF. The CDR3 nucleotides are TGTGCCAGCAGCTCGGGACAGGGAAAGCGATTTGAAAAACTGTTTTTT.

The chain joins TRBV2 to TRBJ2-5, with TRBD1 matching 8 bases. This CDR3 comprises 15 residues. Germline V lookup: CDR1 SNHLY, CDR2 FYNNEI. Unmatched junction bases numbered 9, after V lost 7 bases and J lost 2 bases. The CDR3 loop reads CASKAGTGLQETQYF. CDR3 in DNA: TGTGCCAGCAAAGCCGGGACAGGACTTCAAGAGACCCAGTACTTC.

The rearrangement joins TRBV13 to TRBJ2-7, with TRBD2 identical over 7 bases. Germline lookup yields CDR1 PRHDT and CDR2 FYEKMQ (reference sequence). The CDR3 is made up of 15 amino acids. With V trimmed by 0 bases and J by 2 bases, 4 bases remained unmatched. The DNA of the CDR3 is TGTGCCAGCAGCTTAGGGGTTGCGGGGGCCTACGAGCAGTACTTC. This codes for CASSLGVAGAYEQYF.

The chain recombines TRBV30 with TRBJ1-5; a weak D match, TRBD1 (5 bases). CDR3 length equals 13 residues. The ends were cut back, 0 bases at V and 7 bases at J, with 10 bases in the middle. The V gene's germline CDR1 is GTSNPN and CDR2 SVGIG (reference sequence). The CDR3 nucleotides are TGTGCCTGGAGTGTACGGGGGTACCAGCCCCAGCATTTT. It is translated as CAWSVRGYQPQHF.

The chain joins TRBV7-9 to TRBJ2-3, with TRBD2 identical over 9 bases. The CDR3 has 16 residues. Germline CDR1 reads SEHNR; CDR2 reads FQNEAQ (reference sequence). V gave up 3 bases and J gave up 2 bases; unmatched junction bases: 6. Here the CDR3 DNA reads TGTGCCAGCAGCTTGAGTAGCGGGAGAGCCACAGATACGCAGTATTTT. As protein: CASSLSSGRATDTQYF.

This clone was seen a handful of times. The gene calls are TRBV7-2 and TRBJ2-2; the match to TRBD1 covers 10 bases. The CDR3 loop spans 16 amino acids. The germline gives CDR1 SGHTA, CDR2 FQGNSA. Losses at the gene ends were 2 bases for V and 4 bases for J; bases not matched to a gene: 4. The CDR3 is CASSLPGQGTTGELFF. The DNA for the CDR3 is TGTGCCAGCAGCTTACCGGGACAGGGGACCACCGGGGAGCTGTTTTTT.

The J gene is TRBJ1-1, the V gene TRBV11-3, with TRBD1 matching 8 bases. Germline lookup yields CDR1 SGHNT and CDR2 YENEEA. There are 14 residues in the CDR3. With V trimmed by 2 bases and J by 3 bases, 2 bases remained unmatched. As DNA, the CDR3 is TGTGCCAGCAGCTTACAGGGGGCTGACACTGAAGCTTTCTTT. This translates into CASSLQGADTEAFF.

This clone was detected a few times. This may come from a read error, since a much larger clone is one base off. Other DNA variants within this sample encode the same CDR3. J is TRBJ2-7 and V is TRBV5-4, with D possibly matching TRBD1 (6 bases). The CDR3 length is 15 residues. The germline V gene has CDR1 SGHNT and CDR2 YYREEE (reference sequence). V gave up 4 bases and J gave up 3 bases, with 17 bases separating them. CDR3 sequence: CASSQVLGQNYEQYF. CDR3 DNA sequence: TGTGCCAGCAGCCAAGTGCTCGGACAGAACTACGAGCAGTACTTC. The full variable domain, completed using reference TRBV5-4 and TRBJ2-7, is ETGVTQSPTHLIKTRGQQVTLRCSSQSGHNTVSWYQQALGQGPQFIFQYYREEENGRGNFPPRFSGLQFPNYSSELNVNALELDDSALYLCASSQVLGQNYEQYFGPGTRLTVT.

CDR3 residues: CAWSYRAQETQYF. The CDR3 region has the DNA TGTGCCTGGAGTTACAGGGCCCAAGAGACCCAGTACTTC. The V call is TRBV30, the J call TRBJ2-5; D may be TRBD1 (6 bases). Germline V gene lookup returns CDR1 GTSNPN and CDR2 SVGIG (reference sequence). CDR3 length: 13 amino acids. V dropped 2 bases and J dropped 1 base, with 8 bases sitting between them.

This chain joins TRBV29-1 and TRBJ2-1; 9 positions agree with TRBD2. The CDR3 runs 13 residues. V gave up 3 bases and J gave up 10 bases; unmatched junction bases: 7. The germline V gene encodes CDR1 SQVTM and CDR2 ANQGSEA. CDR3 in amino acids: CSVESSGSQEQFF. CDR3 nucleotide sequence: TGCAGCGTTGAGAGTAGCGGGAGTCAAGAGCAGTTCTTC.